Listed below are T cell receptor beta chains from one sample, sequenced in a study of T cell responses to AZD1222 COVID-19 vaccine. Assay: immunoSEQ multiplex PCR; the TCRdb copy retains only in-frame clones and omits some. The sample lists roughly 100,000 clones; 88% were seen once. The source material was peripheral blood, sampled on day 0 of AZD1222 vaccination. Source of these receptors: an adult in good health. CDR3s include the opening cysteine and the closing phenylalanine or tryptophan. D genes are given only for firm matches. Some rows have no size entry. The others give once, few or many, or a class for an expanded clone.

v_gene	j_gene	abundance	d_gene	CDR3aa	CDR3nt
TRBV20-1	TRBJ2-5	.	.	CSVRNQETQYF	TGCAGTGTTCGCAACCAAGAGACCCAGTACTTC
TRBV3-1/TRBV3-2	TRBJ2-1	.	.	CASSQVSVLNEQFF	TGTGCCAGCAGCCAGGTATCTGTGCTCAATGAGCAGTTCTTC
TRBV28	TRBJ1-6	.	.	CASSFNPDSPLHF	TGTGCCAGCAGTTTTAATCCGGATTCACCCCTCCACTTT
TRBV18	TRBJ2-7	.	TRBD1	CASSLGTAAYEQYF	TGTGCCAGCTCACTAGGGACAGCGGCCTACGAGCAGTACTTC
TRBV28	TRBJ2-7	once	TRBD1	CASRGDGTGWEQYF	TGTGCCAGCAGAGGGGACGGGACAGGGTGGGAGCAGTACTTC
TRBV6-1	TRBJ2-1	.	TRBD1	CASSEVDRDGVF	TGTGCCAGCAGTGAAGTCGACAGGGATGGTGTCTTC
TRBV7-9	TRBJ2-7	.	TRBD2	CASSIAGAYEQYF	TGTGCCAGCAGCATAGCGGGAGCCTACGAGCAGTACTTC
TRBV5-1	TRBJ1-3	few	.	CASSTGNTIYF	TGCGCCAGCAGCACAGGAAACACCATATATTTT
TRBV30	TRBJ1-4	.	.	CATWRGNEKLFF	TGTGCTACGTGGAGAGGAAATGAAAAACTGTTTTTT
TRBV7-3	TRBJ2-1	.	.	CASSLARSGEQFF	TGTGCCAGCAGCTTAGCTCGAAGTGGAGAGCAGTTCTTC
TRBV19	TRBJ1-1	.	TRBD1	CASSRILGTDLNTEAFF	TGTGCCAGTAGTAGAATCCTAGGGACAGATTTGAACACTGAAGCTTTCTTT
TRBV3-1/TRBV3-2	TRBJ1-5	.	.	CASSQQQGSQPQHF	TGTGCCAGCAGCCAACAACAGGGAAGTCAGCCCCAGCATTTT
TRBV3-1/TRBV3-2	TRBJ2-7	.	TRBD2	CASSQSRAGGGEQYF	TGTGCCAGCAGCCAATCGCGGGCGGGGGGCGGAGAGCAGTACTTC
TRBV27	TRBJ2-5	.	.	CASSPAHSIKETQYF	TGTGCCAGCAGTCCGGCACACAGTATCAAGGAGACCCAGTACTTC
TRBV25-1	TRBJ2-7	.	TRBD1	CASSQTGVEQYF	TGTGCCAGCAGTCAAACAGGGGTTGAGCAGTACTTC
TRBV7-2	TRBJ1-1	.	.	CASSFSTTGTEAFF	TGTGCCAGCAGCTTTTCCACGACGGGCACTGAAGCTTTCTTT
TRBV6-6	TRBJ2-7	.	TRBD2	CAAGGAYEQYF	TGTGCAGCGGGAGGGGCCTACGAGCAGTACTTC
TRBV7-9	TRBJ2-5	.	.	CASSLGGYQETQYF	TGTGCCAGCAGCTTGGGGGGCTACCAAGAGACCCAGTACTTC
TRBV25-1	TRBJ1-1	.	.	CASSENSDEAFF	TGTGCCAGCAGTGAAAATTCAGACGAAGCTTTCTTT
TRBV7-6	TRBJ2-5	few	TRBD2	CASSLVGGPSGETQYF	TGTGCCAGCAGCTTAGTGGGAGGGCCATCTGGAGAGACCCAGTACTTC
TRBV7-3	TRBJ2-1	once	.	CASSLTRYYEQFF	TGTGCCAGCAGCTTAACGAGGTACTATGAGCAGTTCTTC
TRBV6-2/TRBV6-3	TRBJ2-5	.	.	CASSYVDRPSETQYF	TGTGCCAGCAGTTACGTGGACAGACCCTCGGAGACCCAGTACTTC
TRBV28	TRBJ2-5	.	.	CASSSKTGRETQYF	TGTGCCAGCAGTTCCAAGACAGGTCGTGAGACCCAGTACTTC
TRBV7-3	TRBJ2-2	.	.	CASSLLPPQGAGELFF	TGTGCCAGCAGCTTACTCCCCCCACAGGGAGCCGGGGAGCTGTTTTTT
TRBV19	TRBJ2-6	.	TRBD1	CASSIERTGLLGANVLTF	TGTGCCAGTAGTATAGAAAGGACAGGGCTACTAGGGGCCAACGTCCTGACTTTC
TRBV27	TRBJ2-1	.	.	CATVGIGNEQFF	TGTGCCACCGTAGGGATTGGCAATGAGCAGTTCTTC
TRBV6-5	TRBJ2-7	once	.	CASSPGGGDFYEQYF	TGTGCCAGCAGCCCCGGAGGGGGAGATTTCTACGAGCAGTACTTC
TRBV2	TRBJ2-7	.	TRBD1	CASGRTGVMGEQYF	TGTGCCAGCGGAAGGACAGGGGTAATGGGCGAGCAGTACTTC
TRBV28	TRBJ2-7	once	.	CASSAPGSSYEQYF	TGTGCCAGCAGTGCTCCGGGATCCTCCTACGAGCAGTACTTC
TRBV6-2/TRBV6-3	TRBJ2-5	.	.	CASSSRDPRETQYF	TGTGCCAGCAGTAGCCGGGACCCTCGAGAGACCCAGTACTTC
TRBV27	TRBJ2-1	.	.	CASSSVLYNEQFF	TGTGCCAGCAGTTCCGTCCTCTACAATGAGCAGTTCTTC
TRBV28	TRBJ1-5	.	.	CASSSQLGQPQHF	TGTGCCAGCAGTTCCCAATTGGGTCAGCCCCAGCATTTT
TRBV2	TRBJ2-7	few	.	CASSGTRTIYEQYF	TGTGCCAGCAGTGGAACGCGGACAATCTACGAGCAGTACTTC
TRBV4-1	TRBJ2-1	.	.	CASSQDSGTYNEQFF	TGCGCCAGCAGCCAAGATAGCGGAACCTACAATGAGCAGTTCTTC
TRBV5-1	TRBJ2-7	.	.	CASRAVSYEQYF	TGCGCCAGCAGGGCGGTCTCCTACGAGCAGTACTTC
TRBV19	TRBJ1-6	once	.	CASRTGDYNSPLHF	TGTGCCAGTAGAACGGGAGACTATAATTCACCCCTCCACTTT
TRBV28	TRBJ2-5	.	TRBD1	CASRTGMKTQYF	TGTGCCAGCAGGACAGGGATGAAGACCCAGTACTTC
TRBV28	TRBJ2-1	.	TRBD2	CASSSTAGLAGGNNEQFF	TGTGCCAGCAGTTCAACAGCTGGACTAGCGGGAGGGAACAATGAGCAGTTCTTC
TRBV7-6	TRBJ1-5	.	.	CASSEGGTSNQPQHF	TGTGCCAGCAGCGAAGGGGGTACTAGCAATCAGCCCCAGCATTTT
TRBV6-1	TRBJ2-5	few	TRBD2	CASSEVGAGVETQYF	TGTGCCAGCAGTGAAGTTGGGGCGGGAGTAGAGACCCAGTACTTC
TRBV4-2	TRBJ1-4	.	TRBD1	CASSQEGRGQGSEKLFF	TGTGCCAGCAGCCAAGAAGGTAGAGGACAGGGGAGCGAAAAACTGTTTTTT
TRBV7-8	TRBJ2-2	.	TRBD2	CASYGIAGNTGELFF	TGTGCCAGCTACGGGATAGCGGGGAACACCGGGGAGCTGTTTTTT
TRBV19	TRBJ2-1	.	TRBD2	CASSILSGSHNEQFF	TGTGCCAGTAGTATTCTTAGCGGGAGCCACAATGAGCAGTTCTTC
TRBV28	TRBJ2-7	.	.	CASNQLVPYEQYF	TGTGCCAGCAATCAACTTGTCCCCTACGAGCAGTACTTC
TRBV11-2	TRBJ2-6	.	.	CASGSGANVLTF	TGTGCCAGCGGCTCTGGGGCCAACGTCCTGACTTTC
TRBV28	TRBJ2-7	.	TRBD1	CASSVRLGQAHEQYF	TGTGCCAGCAGCGTCCGACTCGGACAGGCCCACGAGCAGTACTTC
TRBV6-2/TRBV6-3	TRBJ2-5	.	.	CASSLPPETQYF	TGTGCCAGCAGCTTACCCCCAGAGACCCAGTACTTC
TRBV9	TRBJ2-3	.	.	CASSVGFHSGTPDTQYF	TGTGCCAGCAGCGTAGGTTTTCATTCAGGGACGCCAGATACGCAGTATTTT
TRBV2	TRBJ2-1	once	.	CASSLQVGTYNEQFF	TGTGCCAGCAGTTTACAGGTCGGAACCTACAATGAGCAGTTCTTC
TRBV7-2	TRBJ2-2	.	TRBD1	CASSSHQMAGGSGELFF	TGTGCCAGCAGCTCGCACCAGATGGCAGGGGGCTCCGGGGAGCTGTTTTTT
TRBV29-1	TRBJ2-6	.	.	CSVALGGLSGANVLTF	TGCAGCGTTGCTTTGGGGGGACTCTCTGGGGCCAACGTCCTGACTTTC
TRBV15	TRBJ2-1	.	TRBD1	CATSRAGTGANEQFF	TGTGCCACCAGCAGAGCAGGGACAGGGGCAAATGAGCAGTTCTTC
TRBV5-3	TRBJ2-7	.	.	CARRLKRYSYEQYF	TGTGCCAGAAGACTAAAACGGTACTCCTACGAGCAGTACTTC
TRBV5-6	TRBJ2-7	.	.	CASSLGDFGYEQYF	TGTGCCAGCAGCTTGGGGGATTTCGGGTACGAGCAGTACTTC
TRBV7-3	TRBJ1-1	.	.	CASSISVNTEAFF	TGTGCCAGCAGCATCAGTGTGAACACTGAAGCTTTCTTT
TRBV19	TRBJ2-2	.	.	CASSIGPWELFF	TGTGCCAGTAGTATCGGCCCGTGGGAGCTGTTTTTT
TRBV6-6	TRBJ1-2	.	TRBD1	CASSYLQGANYGYTF	TGTGCCAGCAGTTATTTGCAGGGGGCTAACTATGGCTACACCTTC